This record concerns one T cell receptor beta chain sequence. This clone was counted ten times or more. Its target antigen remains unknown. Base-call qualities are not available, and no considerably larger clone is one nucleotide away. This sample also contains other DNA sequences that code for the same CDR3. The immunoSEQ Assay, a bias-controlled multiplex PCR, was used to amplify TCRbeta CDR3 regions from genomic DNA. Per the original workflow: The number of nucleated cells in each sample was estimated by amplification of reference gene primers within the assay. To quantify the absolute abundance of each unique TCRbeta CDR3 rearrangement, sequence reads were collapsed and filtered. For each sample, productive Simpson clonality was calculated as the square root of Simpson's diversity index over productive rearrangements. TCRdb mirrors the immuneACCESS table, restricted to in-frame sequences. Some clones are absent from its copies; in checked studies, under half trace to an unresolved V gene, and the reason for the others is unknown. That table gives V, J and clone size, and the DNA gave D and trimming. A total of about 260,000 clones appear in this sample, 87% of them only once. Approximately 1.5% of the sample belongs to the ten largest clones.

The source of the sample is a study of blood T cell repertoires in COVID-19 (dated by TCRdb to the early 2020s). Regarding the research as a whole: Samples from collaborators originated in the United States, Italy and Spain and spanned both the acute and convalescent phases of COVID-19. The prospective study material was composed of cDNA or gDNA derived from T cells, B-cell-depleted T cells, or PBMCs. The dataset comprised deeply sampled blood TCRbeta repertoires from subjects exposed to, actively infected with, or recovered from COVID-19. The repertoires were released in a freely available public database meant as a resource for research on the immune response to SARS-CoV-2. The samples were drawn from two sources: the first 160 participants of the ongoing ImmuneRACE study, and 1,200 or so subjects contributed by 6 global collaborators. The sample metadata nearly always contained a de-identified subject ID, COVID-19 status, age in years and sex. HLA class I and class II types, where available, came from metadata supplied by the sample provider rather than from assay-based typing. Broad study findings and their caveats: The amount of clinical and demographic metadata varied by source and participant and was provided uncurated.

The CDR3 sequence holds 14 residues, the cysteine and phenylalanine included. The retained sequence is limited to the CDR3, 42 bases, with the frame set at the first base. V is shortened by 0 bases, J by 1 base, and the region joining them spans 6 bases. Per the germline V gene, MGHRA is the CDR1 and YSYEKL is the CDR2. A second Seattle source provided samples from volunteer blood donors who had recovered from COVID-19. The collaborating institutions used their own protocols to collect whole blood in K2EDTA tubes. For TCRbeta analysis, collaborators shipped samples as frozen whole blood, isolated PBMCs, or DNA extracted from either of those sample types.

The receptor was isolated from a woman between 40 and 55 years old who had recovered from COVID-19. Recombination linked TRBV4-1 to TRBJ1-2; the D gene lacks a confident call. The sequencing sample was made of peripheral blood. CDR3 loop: CASSQEALNYGYTF. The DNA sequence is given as TGCGCCAGCAGCCAAGAAGCGCTTAACTATGGCTACACCTTC.